This is a list of T cell receptor beta chains from one sample in a study of lymphopenia after photon versus proton radiotherapy. Measured with immunoSEQ multiplex PCR; TCRdb has only the in-frame clones, and not every one. Of roughly 25,000 clones in the sample, 75% to 90% were seen once. The sequencing used peripheral blood, collected from a patient treated with photon-based radiotherapy. The source of these receptors is a man younger than 45 with gastric cancer. The CDR3 runs from the conserved cysteine through the conserved F or W.

V	J	CDR3
TRBV28	TRBJ2-7	CASSAQGSYEQYF
TRBV11-3	TRBJ2-2	CASSLEGGELFF
TRBV2	TRBJ2-5	CASSERPYGGRETQYF
TRBV6-6	TRBJ2-2	CATRTGRTTGELFF
TRBV6-5	TRBJ1-5	CASSYEIQGQPQHF
TRBV7-8	TRBJ1-4	CASSLEAATNEKLFF
TRBV7-2	TRBJ1-4	CASSRTSRGLWEKLFF
TRBV13	TRBJ2-2	CASSRTSGNGGELFF
TRBV2	NA	CASSLDGGYEQYF
TRBV6-5	TRBJ2-3	CASSYSWRTHTDTQYF
TRBV19	TRBJ2-2	CASSIFSGAGTGELFF
TRBV5-4	TRBJ1-1	CASSAPGETEAFF
TRBV28	TRBJ2-7	CASSLPGGREVSYEQYF
TRBV6-1	TRBJ2-7	CASSATGTGRSGKPYEQYF
TRBV6-5	TRBJ2-5	CASSRNRLEQETQYF
TRBV9	TRBJ1-1	CASSTTSQGNTEAFF
TRBV5-1	TRBJ1-3	CASSFAGNTIYF
TRBV6-5	TRBJ2-1	CASRTGANEQFF
TRBV16	TRBJ1-1	CASSQFGRGTEAFF
TRBV6-1	TRBJ1-6	CASSERGNSPLHF
TRBV6-5	TRBJ1-3	CASTSGGSGNTIYF
TRBV6-1	TRBJ2-4	CASSERPRFGGVGHIQYF
TRBV6-1	TRBJ1-5	CASRSGDQPQHF
TRBV6-5	TRBJ2-1	CASSGANEQFF
TRBV5-8	TRBJ2-7	CASTPRYEQYF
TRBV21-1	TRBJ1-2	CASSKGGLEAYTF